The 18 T cell receptor beta chains listed next were all sequenced from one sample in a study of OX40 agonist ivuxolimab in advanced cancers. Profiling relied on immunoSEQ multiplex PCR, and the TCRdb table lists in-frame clones only, not all of them. The table records nearly 60,000 clones, more than 80% of them present only once. The sample here was CD4+ or CD8+ T cells sorted from blood, taken in a trial of the OX40 agonist ivuxolimab. The source is an adult with an advanced solid tumor such as melanoma, head and neck, liver or kidney cancer.

The chain joins TRBV7-9 to TRBJ2-3, with 8 bases that match TRBD2. Germline trimming cut 5 bases from V and 2 bases from J; bases unmatched to any gene: 12. CDR1 SEHNR and CDR2 FQNEAQ come from the germline V gene (reference sequence). The CDR3 spans 17 residues. Written as DNA, the CDR3 is TGTGCCAGCAGCCCCCGCCCTCAACTAGCGGCCACAGATACGCAGTATTTT. Protein sequence: CASSPRPQLAATDTQYF.

The V and J genes are TRBV6-5 and TRBJ1-1, with D unclear. The CDR3 contains 12 residues. CDR1 and CDR2 (germline): MNHEY, SVGAGI. V shed 6 bases and J shed 1 base, with 6 bases lying between them. The CDR3 bases are TGTGCCAGCAGCCAGGCGAACACTGAAGCTTTCTTT. Translating gives CASSQANTEAFF.

The chain uses TRBV5-1 and TRBJ1-2; D might be TRBD1 (6 bases). Germline-derived CDR1 and CDR2 are SGHRS and YFSETQ. This CDR3 is 15 amino acids long. The germline V and J ends were trimmed by 2 bases and 4 bases, with 15 bases remaining between them. The CDR3 reads CASSFNQGQPYGYTF. The CDR3 region has the DNA TGCGCCAGCAGCTTCAACCAGGGGCAGCCCTATGGCTACACCTTC.

The chain is built from TRBV10-3 and TRBJ2-3; D ambiguous. Germline CDR1 reads ENHRY; CDR2 reads SYGVKD. CDR3 size: 13 residues. V shed 8 bases and J shed 0 bases, with 9 bases lying between them. CDR3 sequence (DNA): TGTGCCATCGCGACGGAAAGCACAGATACGCAGTATTTT. Its protein is CAIATESTDTQYF.

There are a few counts of this clone. The chain uses TRBV11-3 and TRBJ1-5; D uncertain. Trimming removed 1 base from V and 0 bases from J, with 7 bases in between. From germline, CDR1 is SGHNT and CDR2 YENEEA. This CDR3 is 15 amino acids long. Written as DNA, the CDR3 is TGTGCCAGCAGCTTAGGCGGGGATAGCAATCAGCCCCAGCATTTT. Translating it yields CASSLGGDSNQPQHF.

This chain uses TRBV4-1 with TRBJ2-2; D is possibly TRBD1 or TRBD2 (5 bases each). The CDR3 runs 16 residues. V gave up 7 bases and J gave up 6 bases, with 21 bases separating them. CDR1 and CDR2 (germline): MGHRA, YSYEKL. The DNA for the CDR3 is TGCGCCAGCACCCTTTCAGGGCTAGCCCTTTCCGGGGAGCTGTTTTTT. Translating gives CASTLSGLALSGELFF.

The chain recombines TRBV2 with TRBJ2-6; D not certain. The CDR3 spans 16 residues. The V end lost 2 bases, the J end lost 0 bases, and 8 bases lay between the germline ends. Germline CDR1 is SNHLY and CDR2 is FYNNEI. DNA for the CDR3: TGTGCCAGCAGTGAAACTGGGTCCTCTGGGGCCAACGTCCTGACTTTC. Translating it yields CASSETGSSGANVLTF.

This chain uses TRBV18 with TRBJ1-2; D remains ambiguous. The CDR3 loop spans 14 amino acids. Germline values: CDR1 KGHSH, CDR2 LQKENI. V was trimmed by 2 bases and J by 3 bases, leaving 10 bases between them. This CDR3 reads CASSPKWGDYGYTF. The CDR3 nucleotides read TGTGCCAGCTCACCAAAGTGGGGAGACTATGGCTACACCTTC. The full variable domain, rest sourced from reference TRBV18 and TRBJ1-2, is NAGVMQNPRHLVRRRGQEARLRCSPMKGHSHVYWYRQLPEEGLKFMVYLQKENIIDESGMPKERFSAEFPKEGPSILRIQQVVRGDSAAYFCASSPKWGDYGYTFGSGTRLTVV.

The genes are TRBV10-3 and TRBJ2-7, with D perhaps matching TRBD1 (6 bases). Germline V gives CDR1 ENHRY, CDR2 SYGVKD. The CDR3 contains 13 residues. The ends were cut back, 4 bases at V and 9 bases at J, with 16 bases in the middle. The CDR3 loop reads CAISVSRDNPQYF. The CDR3 DNA follows: TGTGCCATCAGTGTATCCCGGGACAACCCGCAGTACTTC.

This chain joins TRBV6-5 and TRBJ2-2, with D unclear. Deletions cut 5 bases from V and 3 bases from J, with 7 bases between. CDR1 is MNHEY and CDR2 is SVGAGI in the germline V gene. This CDR3 comprises 13 residues. This chain's CDR3 is CASSRRDTGELFF. CDR3 coding DNA: TGTGCCAGCAGTCGCCGGGACACCGGGGAGCTGTTTTTT.

The gene calls are TRBV14 and TRBJ2-4, with 7 bases that match TRBD1. Trimming at V came to 4 bases and at J to 8 bases, leaving 5 bases not matched to a gene. Germline CDR1 and CDR2: SGHDN and FVKESK. This CDR3 contains 13 residues. CDR3 loop: CASSPQGWDIQYF. The CDR3 DNA follows: TGTGCCAGCAGCCCACAGGGGTGGGACATTCAGTACTTC.

There are a few counts of this clone. The identical CDR3 is also encoded by other nucleotide sequences in the sample. This chain links TRBV10-3 with TRBJ2-3; 7 bases line up with TRBD2. The germline CDR1 and CDR2 sequences are ENHRY and SYGVKD. V was clipped by 4 bases and J by 3 bases; unmatched bases: 4. There are 14 residues in the CDR3. CDR3 coding DNA: TGTGCCATCAGTGGAGCGGGGTTGACAGATACGCAGTATTTT. Its translation: CAISGAGLTDTQYF.

The V and J genes are TRBV5-4 and TRBJ2-3; TRBD1 matches at 9 bases. The CDR3 runs 15 residues. V gave up 5 bases and J gave up 2 bases; unmatched junction bases: 6. CDR1 is SGHNT and CDR2 is YYREEE in the germline V gene (reference sequence). The DNA of the CDR3 is TGTGCCAGCAGTCCCGGGACAGGGTTCACAGATACGCAGTATTTT. It yields the protein CASSPGTGFTDTQYF.

V is TRBV5-1 and J is TRBJ2-1, with 7 positions matching TRBD2. CDR3 length: 16 residues. V was clipped by 0 bases and J by 0 bases; unmatched bases: 3. Germline lookup yields CDR1 SGHRS and CDR2 YFSETQ. Written as DNA, the CDR3 is TGCGCCAGCAGCTTGGCCGGGAGGAGCTCCTACAATGAGCAGTTCTTC. Its protein is CASSLAGRSSYNEQFF.

This clone was observed once. V gene TRBV5-1 combines with J gene TRBJ2-1; D is possibly TRBD1 (5 bases). The CDR3 sequence is 14 residues long. Germline assignment: CDR1 SGHRS and CDR2 YFSETQ. Trimming cost V 5 bases and J 0 bases, with 9 bases left between them. CDR3 region: CASRQEGSYNEQFF. For the CDR3, the DNA is TGCGCCAGCAGACAGGAAGGCTCCTACAATGAGCAGTTCTTC.

The chain recombines TRBV6-6 with TRBJ2-7; D is perhaps TRBD2 (6 bases). CDR1 and CDR2 (germline): MNHNY, SVGAGI (reference sequence). The CDR3 is made up of 11 amino acids. Trimming cost V 6 bases and J 7 bases, with 10 bases left between them. CDR3 nucleotides: TGTGCCAGCAGGCGGGAAGGGGAGCAGTACTTC. It translates to CASRREGEQYF.

The chain has TRBV6-1 and TRBJ2-7, with 9 bases fitting TRBD1. Germline CDR1 reads MNHNS; CDR2 reads SASEGT. The CDR3 contains 13 residues. V was clipped by 4 bases and J by 9 bases; unmatched bases: 7. CDR3 DNA: TGTGCCAGCAGTGGAACAGGGGGCGCGGGGCAGTACTTC. Amino acids: CASSGTGGAGQYF.

The chain is built from TRBV6-5 and TRBJ2-7; 7 bases are a match to TRBD1. The CDR3 is 15 residues long. CDR1 and CDR2 from the germline V gene are MNHEY and SVGAGI. J lost 2 bases, V lost 6 bases, and 10 bases had no gene match. The CDR3 here is CASSARPGQPYEQYF. CDR3 nucleotide sequence: TGTGCCAGCAGCGCAAGACCGGGACAGCCCTACGAGCAGTACTTC.